What follows are 21 T cell receptor beta chains derived from one specimen sequenced in a study of T cell responses to AZD1222 COVID-19 vaccine. The assay was immunoSEQ multiplex PCR, and TCRdb's table has in-frame clones only and misses some. The table lists 150,000 to 200,000 clones, roughly 89% of them singletons. Specimen: peripheral blood, collected on day 0 of AZD1222 vaccination. The receptors stem from an adult in good health.

This chain joins TRBV7-2 and TRBJ1-5, with unresolved D. In germline, CDR1 is SGHTA, CDR2 FQGNSA. V was shortened by 6 bases and J by 0 bases, with 9 bases between the two germline ends. The CDR3 covers 14 residues. The CDR3 is CASSSPYSNQPQHF. The CDR3 DNA reads TGTGCCAGCAGTTCACCGTATAGCAATCAGCCCCAGCATTTT.

V and J are TRBV19 and TRBJ2-2, with 12 nucleotides matching TRBD2. The CDR3 is 13 residues long. Trimming cost V 5 bases and J 13 bases; bases outside gene matches: 5. Germline CDR1 LNHDA, CDR2 SQIVND (reference sequence). CDR3: CASSLTSGSGLFF. Here the CDR3 DNA reads TGTGCCAGTAGTTTGACTAGCGGGAGTGGGCTGTTTTTT.

This clone was counted once. The genes are TRBV7-2 and TRBJ1-2; possibly TRBD1 for D (5 bases). The CDR3 runs 15 residues. Per germline, CDR1 SGHTA and CDR2 FQGNSA. Trimming removed 7 bases from V and 7 bases from J, with 22 bases in between. DNA of the CDR3: TGTGCCAGCACCCAGAGACAACCGGGGGGTGGTGGCTACACCTTC. It encodes CASTQRQPGGGGYTF. The complete variable domain, with remaining parts taken from reference TRBV7-2 and TRBJ1-2, reads GAGVSQSPSNKVTEKGKDVELRCDPISGHTALYWYRQSLGQGLEFLIYFQGNSAPDKSGLPSDRFSAERTGGSVSTLTIQRTQQEDSAVYLCASTQRQPGGGGYTFGSGTRLTVV.

V is TRBV28 and J is TRBJ1-1; no firm D call. Trimming shortened V by 3 bases and J by 7 bases, and 6 bases separated the two germline ends. Germline CDR1 and CDR2: MDHEN and SYDVKM. The CDR3 runs to 11 residues. In DNA, the CDR3 is TGTGCCAGCAGTTTCCGGAGTGAAGCTTTCTTT. It is translated as CASSFRSEAFF.

The CDR3 sequence: CASSPSGSGGVSYNEQFF. CDR3 DNA: TGTGCCAGCTCACCGAGTGGCTCCGGGGGAGTCTCCTACAATGAGCAGTTCTTC. This chain joins TRBV18 and TRBJ2-1, with D possibly matching TRBD2 (6 bases). Trimming left V 3 bases short and J 0 bases short, with 18 bases between. CDR1 and CDR2 from the germline V gene are KGHSH and LQKENI. CDR3 length: 18 residues. Complete variable domain (other parts from reference TRBV18 and TRBJ2-1): NAGVMQNPRHLVRRRGQEARLRCSPMKGHSHVYWYRQLPEEGLKFMVYLQKENIIDESGMPKERFSAEFPKEGPSILRIQQVVRGDSAAYFCASSPSGSGGVSYNEQFFGPGTRLTVL.

This chain connects TRBV28 to TRBJ2-2; TRBD1 matches 7 bases. V lost 8 bases, J lost 1 base, and 1 base stayed unmatched. The CDR3 length is 13 residues. Germline loops: CDR1 MDHEN, CDR2 SYDVKM. The CDR3 bases are TGTGCCAGCGGGACAGAGAACACCGGGGAGCTGTTTTTT. Translated: CASGTENTGELFF.

V usage is TRBV11-3 and J usage is TRBJ2-5; the match to TRBD2 covers 8 bases. Germline CDR1 SGHNT, CDR2 YENEEA. The CDR3 spans 16 residues. Trimming took 5 bases from V and 4 from J; bases not matched to a gene: 12. Here the CDR3 reads CASSPGGSGRGETQYF. The CDR3 DNA reads as TGTGCCAGCAGCCCTGGGGGCTCCGGGAGGGGAGAGACCCAGTACTTC.

The chain joins TRBV9 to TRBJ2-7, with 10 bases fitting TRBD2. Germline V gives CDR1 SGDLS, CDR2 YYNGEE. V lost 0 bases, J lost 1 base, and 4 bases stayed unmatched. The CDR3 runs 16 residues. The CDR3 here is CASSVGSSGSSYEQYF. For the CDR3, the DNA is TGTGCCAGCAGCGTAGGGTCTAGCGGGAGTTCCTACGAGCAGTACTTC. The full variable domain, rest sourced from reference TRBV9 and TRBJ2-7, is DSGVTQTPKHLITATGQRVTLRCSPRSGDLSVYWYQQSLDQGLQFLIQYYNGEERAKGNILERFSAQQFPDLHSELNLSSLELGDSALYFCASSVGSSGSSYEQYFGPGTRLTVT.

The chain carries TRBV10-3 and TRBJ1-5, with D possibly being TRBD1 (5 bases). V lost 5 bases, J lost 7 bases, and 18 bases lay in between. In germline, CDR1 is ENHRY, CDR2 SYGVKD. The CDR3 loop spans 15 amino acids. DNA for the CDR3: TGTGCCATCAGTCCCGCGGGGATGGGGGTGCAGCCCCAGCATTTT. Translation: CAISPAGMGVQPQHF.

The V gene is TRBV20-1, the J gene TRBJ2-7; no clear D gene. Per the germline V gene, CDR1 is DFQATT and CDR2 is SNEGSKA (reference sequence). The V end was cut by 3 bases, the J end by 9 bases, with 21 bases between. The CDR3 loop spans 14 amino acids. The CDR3 sequence: CSASIETSLSGQYF. CDR3 DNA sequence: TGCAGTGCTAGTATAGAGACTTCCCTCTCCGGGCAGTACTTC.

This clone occurred a few times. The gene calls are TRBV7-2 and TRBJ1-2; a weak D match, TRBD1 (5 bases). Trimming took 1 base from V and 4 from J, leaving 16 bases between them. The length of the CDR3 is 16 residues. CDR1 and CDR2 from the germline V gene are SGHTA and FQGNSA. The CDR3: CASSLVAGPGSYGYTF. In DNA form, the CDR3 reads TGTGCCAGCAGCTTAGTTGCGGGCCCAGGGTCCTATGGCTACACCTTC. The full variable domain, completed using reference TRBV7-2 and TRBJ1-2, is GAGVSQSPSNKVTEKGKDVELRCDPISGHTALYWYRQSLGQGLEFLIYFQGNSAPDKSGLPSDRFSAERTGGSVSTLTIQRTQQEDSAVYLCASSLVAGPGSYGYTFGSGTRLTVV.

This clone was seen just once. The chain carries TRBV5-1 and TRBJ1-1, with TRBD1 as a possible D gene (5 bases). The CDR3 loop spans 15 amino acids. CDR1 is SGHRS, CDR2 YFSETQ, per germline. V lost 4 bases, J lost 3 bases, and 16 bases lay in between. The CDR3 DNA is TGCGCCAGCAGCCGAGGGGACGGGCGCGACACTGAAGCTTTCTTT. Encoded protein: CASSRGDGRDTEAFF.

The chain employs TRBV9 and TRBJ1-2; D is perhaps TRBD1 (5 bases). Germline V gene data show CDR1 as SGDLS and CDR2 as YYNGEE. The CDR3 consists of 13 residues. V lost 0 bases to trimming and J lost 8 bases, with 11 bases between them. The CDR3 DNA reads as TGTGCCAGCAGCGTAGTTTGGGGGAACGGCTACACCTTC. Protein: CASSVVWGNGYTF.

The chain joins TRBV21-1 to TRBJ2-5; the tabulated D call, TRBD2, remains unverified against the DNA. TRBV21-1 counts as a pseudogene. The CDR3 runs 17 residues. The CDR3 loop is CASSTGSGAGDKETQYF. Written as DNA, the CDR3 is TGTGCCAGCAGCACAGGGAGCGGGGCAGGGGACAAAGAGACCCAGTACTTC.

The V gene is TRBV4-1, the J gene TRBJ1-3, with 9 bases aligning to TRBD1. The trim removed 0 bases at V and 4 bases at J, leaving 10 bases unmatched. Germline loops: CDR1 MGHRA, CDR2 YSYEKL. The CDR3 is 18 amino acids. DNA of the CDR3: TGCGCCAGCAGCCAAGATTCGACAGGGGGTTTATCGGGAAACACCATATATTTT. Translating it yields CASSQDSTGGLSGNTIYF.

The chain carries TRBV6-6 and TRBJ2-1, with D tentatively TRBD1 (6 bases). The V end lost 2 bases, the J end lost 1 base, and 12 bases lay between the germline ends. There are 16 residues in the CDR3. Germline CDR1 and CDR2: MNHNY and SVGAGI (reference sequence). The CDR3 spells CASSYGRGISYNEQFF. CDR3 DNA: TGTGCCAGCAGTTACGGCAGGGGAATATCCTACAATGAGCAGTTCTTC.

This chain joins TRBV28 and TRBJ1-4; TRBD1 aligns across 10 bases. Trimming took 6 bases from V and 6 from J; bases not matched to a gene: 10. The CDR3 consists of 16 residues. The germline V gene encodes CDR1 MDHEN and CDR2 SYDVKM. The CDR3 loop is CASRLGQGNSYEKLFF. The DNA for the CDR3 is TGTGCCAGCAGGTTGGGACAGGGGAATTCATATGAAAAACTGTTTTTT.

The chain links TRBV11-1 to TRBJ1-2, with D hard to call. Trimming stripped 1 base from V and 3 bases from J, with 3 bases between. The CDR3 length is 12 residues. Germline V CDR1 and CDR2: SGHAT, FQDESV (reference sequence). The CDR3 DNA reads TGTGCCAGCAGCTTAGGGGACTATGGCTACACCTTC. As protein: CASSLGDYGYTF.

CDR3: CASSYGQGNTIYF. CDR3 DNA: TGTGCCAGCAGTTATGGACAGGGAAACACCATATATTTT. The rearrangement uses TRBV6-6 and TRBJ1-3; D is possibly TRBD1 (6 bases). Per germline, CDR1 MNHNY and CDR2 SVGAGI (reference sequence). V lost 3 bases and J 4 bases, leaving 7 bases between the germline ends. This CDR3 has 13 residues.

The gene calls are TRBV10-1 and TRBJ1-1; D gene uncertain. The CDR3 has 13 amino acids. Germline V gives CDR1 WNHNN, CDR2 SYGVQD (reference sequence). The germline V and J ends were trimmed by 10 bases and 5 bases, with 17 bases remaining between them. CDR3 sequence reads: CANSYGEGTEAFF. The CDR3 DNA reads as TGCGCCAACTCCTACGGGGAAGGAACTGAAGCTTTCTTT.

The chain links TRBV7-3 to TRBJ2-5, with TRBD2 identical over 9 bases. CDR1 and CDR2 from the germline V gene are SGHTA and FQGTGA. The CDR3 extends over 15 amino acids. J lost 2 bases, V lost 3 bases, and 4 bases had no gene match. DNA of the CDR3: TGTGCCAGCAGCTTTGGAGCGGGGGGACAAGAGACCCAGTACTTC. This codes for CASSFGAGGQETQYF.